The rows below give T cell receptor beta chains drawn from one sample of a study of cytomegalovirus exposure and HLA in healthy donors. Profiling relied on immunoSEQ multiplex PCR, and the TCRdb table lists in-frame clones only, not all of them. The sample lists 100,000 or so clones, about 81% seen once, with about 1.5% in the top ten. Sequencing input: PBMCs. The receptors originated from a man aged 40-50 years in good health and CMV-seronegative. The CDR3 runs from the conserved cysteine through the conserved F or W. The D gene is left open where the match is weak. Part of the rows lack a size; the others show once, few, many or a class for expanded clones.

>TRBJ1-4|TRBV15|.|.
CATSRDQGEKLFF
TGTGCCACCAGCAGAGATCAGGGGGAAAAACTGTTTTTT
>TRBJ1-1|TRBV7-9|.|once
CASSAGTGSPEAFF
TGTGCCAGCAGCGCCGGAACAGGGAGTCCTGAAGCTTTCTTT
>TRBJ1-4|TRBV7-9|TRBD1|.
CASSLTSGTGGRKLFF
TGTGCCAGCAGCTTAACCTCCGGGACAGGGGGCCGAAAACTGTTTTTT
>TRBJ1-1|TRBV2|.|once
CASSEGWATEAFF
TGTGCCAGCAGTGAAGGGTGGGCCACTGAAGCTTTCTTT
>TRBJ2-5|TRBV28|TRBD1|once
CASRWDSNQETQYF
TGTGCCAGCAGGTGGGACAGCAACCAAGAGACCCAGTACTTC
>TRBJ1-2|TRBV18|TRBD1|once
CASSPPSTGALGGYTF
TGTGCCAGCTCACCACCCTCGACAGGGGCCCTGGGTGGCTACACCTTC
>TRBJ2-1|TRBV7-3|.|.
CASSLSVMDEQFF
TGTGCCAGCAGCTTAAGCGTCATGGATGAGCAGTTCTTC
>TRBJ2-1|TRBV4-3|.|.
CASSHVGGIGEQFF
TGCGCCAGCAGCCATGTAGGGGGAATCGGTGAGCAGTTCTTC
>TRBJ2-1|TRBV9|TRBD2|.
CASSVGTSGGYNEQFF
TGTGCCAGCAGCGTAGGTACTAGCGGGGGTTACAATGAGCAGTTCTTC
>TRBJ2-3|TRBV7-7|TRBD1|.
CASSPGQGAADTQYF
TGTGCCAGCAGCCCCGGACAGGGGGCTGCAGATACGCAGTATTTT
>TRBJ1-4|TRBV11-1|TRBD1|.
CASSFVKTTRDSGNEKLFF
TGTGCCAGCAGCTTCGTAAAAACTACCCGGGACAGCGGTAATGAAAAACTGTTTTTT
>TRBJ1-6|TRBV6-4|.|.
CASSDQGRSSYNSPLHF
TGTGCCAGCAGTGACCAGGGCCGGAGCTCCTATAATTCACCCCTCCACTTT
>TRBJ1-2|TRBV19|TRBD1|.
CATEKGPGGVYGYTF
TGTGCCACCGAAAAAGGGCCAGGGGGAGTCTATGGCTACACCTTC
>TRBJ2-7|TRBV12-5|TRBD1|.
CASGLVSGQGAGEQYF
TGTGCTAGTGGTTTGGTATCGGGACAGGGGGCCGGCGAGCAGTACTTC
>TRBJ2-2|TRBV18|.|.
CASSPGAVNTGELFF
TGTGCCAGCTCACCGGGGGCAGTGAACACCGGGGAGCTGTTTTTT
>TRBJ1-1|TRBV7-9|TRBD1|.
CASSSKDRGQGTEAFF
TGTGCCAGCAGCTCAAAAGACAGGGGGCAGGGCACTGAAGCTTTCTTT
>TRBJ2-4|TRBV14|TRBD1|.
CASSRQPGTEQYF
TGTGCCAGCAGCCGTCAGCCTGGGACAGAACAGTACTTC
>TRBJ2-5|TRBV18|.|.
CASSRTEFETQYF
TGTGCCAGCTCACGGACAGAGTTTGAGACCCAGTACTTC
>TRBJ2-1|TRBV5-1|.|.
CASSRDGSSYNEQFF
TGCGCCAGCAGCCGGGACGGGAGCTCCTACAATGAGCAGTTCTTC
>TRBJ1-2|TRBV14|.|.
CASSLRPGGPHYGYTF
TGTGCCAGCAGCCTGCGACCTGGGGGCCCTCACTATGGCTACACCTTC
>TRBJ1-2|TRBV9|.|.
CASSRSGNYGYTF
TGTGCCAGCAGCAGGTCGGGGAACTATGGCTACACCTTC
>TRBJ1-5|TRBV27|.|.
CASGNRVGNQPQHF
TGTGCCAGCGGGAACAGGGTCGGCAACCAGCCCCAGCATTTT
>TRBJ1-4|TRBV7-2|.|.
CASSPGSQFEKLFF
TGTGCCAGCAGCCCCGGGAGCCAGTTTGAAAAACTGTTTTTT
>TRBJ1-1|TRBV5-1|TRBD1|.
CASSLDRGLSAFF
TGCGCCAGCAGCTTGGACAGGGGGCTGTCAGCTTTCTTT
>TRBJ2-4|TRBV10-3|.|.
CATMDSPNIQYF
TGTGCCACAATGGACAGTCCGAACATTCAGTACTTC
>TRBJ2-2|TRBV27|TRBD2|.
CASSLSGTGELFF
TGTGCCAGCAGTCTTAGCGGGACCGGGGAGCTGTTTTTT
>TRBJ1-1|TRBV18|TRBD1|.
CASSPRQGAETEAFF
TGTGCCAGCTCACCGCGACAGGGGGCAGAAACTGAAGCTTTCTTT
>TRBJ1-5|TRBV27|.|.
CASSLVGGGQPQHF
TGTGCCAGCAGTTTAGTGGGGGGTGGTCAGCCCCAGCATTTT
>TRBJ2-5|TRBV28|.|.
CASSLISTATQETQYF
TGTGCCAGCAGTTTAATTTCTACAGCCACCCAAGAGACCCAGTACTTC
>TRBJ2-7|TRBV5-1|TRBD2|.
CASSFSAGGPAYEQYF
TGCGCCAGCAGCTTCAGTGCGGGGGGGCCCGCCTACGAGCAGTACTTC
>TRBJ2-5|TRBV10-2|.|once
CASSDWHSGKETQYF
TGCGCCAGCAGTGATTGGCATTCGGGGAAAGAGACCCAGTACTTC
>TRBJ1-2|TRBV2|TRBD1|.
CASSGSQGLSGYTF
TGTGCCAGCAGTGGATCACAGGGGTTAAGTGGCTACACCTTC
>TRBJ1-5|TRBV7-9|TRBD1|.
CASSQTGLEPQHF
TGTGCCAGCAGCCAGACAGGGTTAGAACCCCAGCATTTT
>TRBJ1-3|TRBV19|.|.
CASSIFGIAGNTIYF
TGTGCCAGTAGTATATTCGGGATAGCTGGAAACACCATATATTTT
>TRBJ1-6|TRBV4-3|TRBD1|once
CASRDRNSPLHF
TGCGCCAGCCGGGACAGGAATTCACCCCTCCACTTT
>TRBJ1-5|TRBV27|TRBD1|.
CASSFGTGDQPQHF
TGTGCCAGCAGTTTCGGGACAGGGGATCAGCCCCAGCATTTT
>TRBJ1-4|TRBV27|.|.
CASSPKSGVSLGKLFF
TGTGCCAGCAGTCCCAAGTCAGGGGTGTCTCTAGGAAAACTGTTTTTT
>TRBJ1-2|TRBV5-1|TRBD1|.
CASSLADRGRGYTF
TGCGCCAGCAGCTTGGCGGACAGGGGGCGAGGCTACACCTTC
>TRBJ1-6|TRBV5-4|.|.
CASSSVRDNSPLHF
TGTGCCAGCAGCTCAGTTCGGGATAATTCACCCCTCCACTTT
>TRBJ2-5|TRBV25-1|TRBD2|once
CASSERKSSGGAETQYF
TGTGCCAGCAGTGAAAGGAAGTCTAGCGGGGGGGCGGAGACCCAGTACTTC
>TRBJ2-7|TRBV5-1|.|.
CASSTRQDLPYEQYF
TGCGCCAGCAGCACCAGACAGGACTTACCCTACGAGCAGTACTTC
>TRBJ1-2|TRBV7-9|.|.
CSSSLGGLGDYHGYTF
TGTTCCAGCAGCTTAGGGGGATTAGGGGACTACCATGGCTACACCTTC
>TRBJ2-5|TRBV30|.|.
CAGSWGGGQEAQYF
TGTGCCGGGTCCTGGGGAGGGGGGCAAGAGGCCCAGTACTTC
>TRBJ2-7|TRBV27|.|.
CASSSQVSYEQYF
TGTGCCAGCAGTTCCCAGGTGTCCTACGAGCAGTACTTC
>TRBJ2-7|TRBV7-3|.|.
CASSLGTPPYEQYF
TGTGCCAGCAGCCTGGGGACACCGCCCTACGAGCAGTACTTC
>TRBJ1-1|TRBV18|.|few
CASSPPSQGGTEAFF
TGTGCCAGCTCACCACCTAGTCAGGGTGGCACTGAAGCTTTCTTT
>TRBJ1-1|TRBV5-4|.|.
CASSWGGSRGEAFF
TGTGCCAGCAGCTGGGGCGGGAGCCGAGGTGAAGCTTTCTTT
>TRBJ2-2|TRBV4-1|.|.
CASSPTGASTGELFF
TGCGCCAGCAGCCCGACGGGAGCGAGCACCGGGGAGCTGTTTTTT
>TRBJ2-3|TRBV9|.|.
CASSVKHRGTDTQYF
TGTGCCAGCAGCGTAAAGCACAGGGGCACAGATACGCAGTATTTT
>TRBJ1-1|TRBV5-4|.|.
CASSLGGGFGPGRDTEAFF
TGTGCCAGCAGCTTGGGTGGGGGGTTCGGGCCGGGTCGGGACACTGAAGCTTTCTTT
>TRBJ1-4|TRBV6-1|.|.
CASSVNVGGPEKLFF
TGTGCCAGCAGTGTTAACGTTGGAGGACCCGAAAAACTGTTTTTT
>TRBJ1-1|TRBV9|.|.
CASSVGGGITNTEAFF
TGTGCCAGCAGCGTAGGAGGAGGGATAACGAACACTGAAGCTTTCTTT
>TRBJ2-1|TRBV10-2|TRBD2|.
CASSRAGTYNEQFF
TGCGCCAGCAGTCGAGCGGGGACCTACAATGAGCAGTTCTTC
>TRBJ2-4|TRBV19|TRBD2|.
CASNDYGLGENIQYF
TGTGCCAGTAATGATTATGGACTAGGGGAAAACATTCAGTACTTC
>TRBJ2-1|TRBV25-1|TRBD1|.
CASSGQGTFNEQFF
TGTGCCAGCAGTGGACAGGGGACGTTCAATGAGCAGTTCTTC